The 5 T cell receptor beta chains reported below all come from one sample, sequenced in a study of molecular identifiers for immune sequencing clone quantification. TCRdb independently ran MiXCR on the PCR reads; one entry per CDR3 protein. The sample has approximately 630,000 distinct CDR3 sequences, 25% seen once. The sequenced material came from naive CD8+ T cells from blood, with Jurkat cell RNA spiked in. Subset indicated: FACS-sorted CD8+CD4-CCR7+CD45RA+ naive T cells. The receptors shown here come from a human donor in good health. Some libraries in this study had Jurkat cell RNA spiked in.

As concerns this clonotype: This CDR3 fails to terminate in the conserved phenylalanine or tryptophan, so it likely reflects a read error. In nucleotides, the CDR3 is TGTGCCAGCACCACCGGGACTAGCGGGAATATAATCACAGATACGCAGTATCCT. Encoded protein: CASTTGTSGNIITDTQYP. This chain links TRBV2 with TRBJ2-3, with 13 nucleotides matching TRBD2. The V gene end was trimmed by 7 bases and the J gene end by 2 bases; junction bases not matched to a gene: 12. This CDR3 is 18 amino acids long. Per the germline V gene, CDR1 is SNHLY and CDR2 is FYNNEI.

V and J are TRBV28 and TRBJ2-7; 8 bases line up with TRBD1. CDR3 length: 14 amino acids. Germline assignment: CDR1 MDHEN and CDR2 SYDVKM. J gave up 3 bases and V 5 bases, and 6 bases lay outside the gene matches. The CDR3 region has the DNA TGTGCCAGCAGTAGGACAGGGATCGTCTACGAGCAGTACTTC. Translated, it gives CASSRTGIVYEQYF.

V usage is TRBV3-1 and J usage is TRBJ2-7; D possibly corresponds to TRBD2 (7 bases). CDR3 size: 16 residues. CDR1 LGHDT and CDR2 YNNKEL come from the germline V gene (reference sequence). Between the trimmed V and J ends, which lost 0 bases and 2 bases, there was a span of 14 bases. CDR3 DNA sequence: TGTGCCAGCAGCCAAGATCCTAGGGGGGGAGCCTACGAGCAGTACTTC. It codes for CASSQDPRGGAYEQYF.

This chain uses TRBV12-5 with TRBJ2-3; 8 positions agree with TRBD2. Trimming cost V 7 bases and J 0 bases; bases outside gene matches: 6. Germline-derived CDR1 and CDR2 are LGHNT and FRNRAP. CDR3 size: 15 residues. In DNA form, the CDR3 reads TGTGCTAGTGCCTTAAGCGGGGGCAGCACAGATACGCAGTATTTT. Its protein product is CASALSGGSTDTQYF.

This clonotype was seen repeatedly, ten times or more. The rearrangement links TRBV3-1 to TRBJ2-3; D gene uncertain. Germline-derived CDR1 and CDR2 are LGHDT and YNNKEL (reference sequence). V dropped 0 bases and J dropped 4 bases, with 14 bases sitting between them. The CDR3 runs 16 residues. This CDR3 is CASSQDSNPRPDTQYF. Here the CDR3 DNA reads TGTGCCAGCAGCCAAGATTCGAACCCGCGGCCAGATACGCAGTATTTT.